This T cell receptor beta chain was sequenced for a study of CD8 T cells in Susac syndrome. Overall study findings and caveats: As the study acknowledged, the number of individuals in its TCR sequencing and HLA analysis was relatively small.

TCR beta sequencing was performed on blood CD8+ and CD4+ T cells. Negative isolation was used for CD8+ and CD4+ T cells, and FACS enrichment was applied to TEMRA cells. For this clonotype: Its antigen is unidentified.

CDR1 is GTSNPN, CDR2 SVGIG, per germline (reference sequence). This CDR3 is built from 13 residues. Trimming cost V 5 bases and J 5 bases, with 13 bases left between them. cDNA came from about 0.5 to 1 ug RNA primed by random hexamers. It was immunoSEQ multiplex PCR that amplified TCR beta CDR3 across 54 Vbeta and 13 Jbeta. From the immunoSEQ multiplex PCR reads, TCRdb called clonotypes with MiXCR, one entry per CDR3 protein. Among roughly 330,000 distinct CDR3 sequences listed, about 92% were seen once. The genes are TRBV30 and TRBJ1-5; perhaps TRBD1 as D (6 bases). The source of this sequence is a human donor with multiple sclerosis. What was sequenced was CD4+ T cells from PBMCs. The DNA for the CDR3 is TGTGCCTGGGAACAGGGTGAGGATCAGCCCCAGCATTTT. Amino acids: CAWEQGEDQPQHF.